Sequencing of this T cell receptor (beta chain) was carried out in a study of long-term antiretroviral therapy in people with HIV. Trimming took off 0 bases at V and 8 bases at J, with 3 bases between the two ends. Germline values: CDR1 SGDLS, CDR2 YYNGEE. The CDR3 has 12 amino acids. Investigators performed immunoSEQ version v3.0 at survey level. Clones were read by immunoSEQ multiplex PCR, and TCRdb kept only the in-frame ones, dropping some. In the table there are some 20,000 clones, more than 70% of which are singletons. This chain links TRBV9 with TRBJ1-6, with D unresolved. The origin of this receptor is a woman between 40 and 50 years old with HIV. The sequencing used unsorted PBMCs, collected at the start of antiretroviral therapy, before treatment. The CDR3 loop is CASSVEYSPLHF. CDR3 sequence (DNA): TGTGCCAGCAGCGTAGAATATTCACCCCTCCACTTT. Full variable domain (rest looked up from reference TRBV9 and TRBJ1-6): DSGVTQTPKHLITATGQRVTLRCSPRSGDLSVYWYQQSLDQGLQFLIQYYNGEERAKGNILERFSAQQFPDLHSELNLSSLELGDSALYFCASSVEYSPLHFGNGTRLTVT.